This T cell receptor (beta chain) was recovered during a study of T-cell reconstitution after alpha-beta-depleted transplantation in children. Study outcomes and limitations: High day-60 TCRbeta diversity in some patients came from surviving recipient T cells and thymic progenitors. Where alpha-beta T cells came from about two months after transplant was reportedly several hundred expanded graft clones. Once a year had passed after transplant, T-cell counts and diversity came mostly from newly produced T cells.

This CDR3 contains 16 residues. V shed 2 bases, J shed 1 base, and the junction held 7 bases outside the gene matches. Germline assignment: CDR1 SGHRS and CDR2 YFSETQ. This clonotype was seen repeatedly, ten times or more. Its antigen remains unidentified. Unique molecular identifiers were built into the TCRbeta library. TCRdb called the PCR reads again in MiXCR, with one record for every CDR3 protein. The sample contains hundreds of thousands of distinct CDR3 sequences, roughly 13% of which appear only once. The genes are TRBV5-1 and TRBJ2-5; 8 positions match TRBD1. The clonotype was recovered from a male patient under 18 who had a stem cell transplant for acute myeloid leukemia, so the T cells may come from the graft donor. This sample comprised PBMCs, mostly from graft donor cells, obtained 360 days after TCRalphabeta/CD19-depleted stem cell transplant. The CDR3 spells CASSFRPQGGQETQYF. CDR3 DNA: TGCGCCAGCAGCTTCCGACCACAGGGGGGCCAAGAGACCCAGTACTTC. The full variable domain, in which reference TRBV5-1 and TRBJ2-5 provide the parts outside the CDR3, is KAGVTQTPRYLIKTRGQQVTLSCSPISGHRSVSWYQQTPGQGLQFLFEYFSETQRNKGNFPGRFSGRQFSNSRSEMNVSTLELGDSALYLCASSFRPQGGQETQYFGPGTRLLVL.